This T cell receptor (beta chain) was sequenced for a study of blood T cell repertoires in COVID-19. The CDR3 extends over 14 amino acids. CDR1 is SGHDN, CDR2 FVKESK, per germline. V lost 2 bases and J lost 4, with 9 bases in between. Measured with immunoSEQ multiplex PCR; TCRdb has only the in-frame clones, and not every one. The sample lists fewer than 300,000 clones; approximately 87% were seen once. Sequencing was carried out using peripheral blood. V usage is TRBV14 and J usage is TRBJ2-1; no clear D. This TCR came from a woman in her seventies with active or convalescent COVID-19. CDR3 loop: CASSQLERYNEQFF. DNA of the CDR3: TGTGCCAGCAGCCAACTAGAGCGATACAATGAGCAGTTCTTC.